This TCR beta chain was observed in a study of blood T cell repertoires in COVID-19. At the level of the study: There were acute and convalescent COVID-19 samples, and they came from the United States, Italy and Spain. In each case, the material was cDNA or gDNA derived from T cells, B-cell-depleted T cells, or PBMCs.

Original methodology: Amplification with reference gene primers provided the estimates of nucleated cell counts. TCRdb's table, derived via immunoSEQ multiplex PCR, lists solely in-frame clones and lacks some. V and J calls and clone size come straight from that table; D and trimming were deduced from the DNA. Among hundreds of thousands of clones listed, approximately 91% were seen once. This clonotype was obtained from a woman between 45 and 65 years old with COVID-19, enrolled during active disease. The sequencing input was peripheral blood.

The CDR3 loop reads CARTLSYEQYF. CDR3 in DNA: TGTGCCAGGACACTTTCCTACGAGCAGTACTTC. V usage is TRBV14 and J usage is TRBJ2-7, with unresolved D. Germline-derived CDR1 and CDR2 are SGHDN and FVKESK. Between the trimmed V and J ends, which lost 9 bases and 1 base, there was a span of 7 bases. This CDR3 has 11 residues.